This T cell receptor (beta chain) was documented in a study of neoadjuvant anti-PD-1 for oral cavity cancer (dated by TCRdb to about 2021). As for the study more broadly: Patients mostly received three to four biweekly doses of nivolumab at 3 mg/kg before curative-intent surgical resection. Patients with complete response, partial response or stable disease by RECIST 1.1 were defined as responders, whereas patients with progression were defined as non-responders. Patients without progression received a fourth nivolumab dose around day 43 and underwent definitive surgical resection on days 50-56. A roughly 30% response rate was observed in the parent correlative cohort, in which about 12 patients were included. Points the paper makes about the study in general: Only a few patients per response group were included in the TCR analyses, and larger cohorts for validation were called for by the authors. After neoadjuvant nivolumab, non-responders showed significantly higher T cell clonality (Gini index) in PBMCs than responders did. A higher pretreatment blood Treg/Th17 ratio correlated with both higher pretreatment blood TCRbeta clonality and lower post-treatment tumor TCRbeta clonality.

Only one count was recorded for this clone. Its target antigen remains unknown. Per-base qualities were not stored, and no clone one base away is much larger. Interpreted using the paper, the time point label stands for: before neoadjuvant nivolumab. None of the patients had received prior systemic or radiation treatment, and all were newly diagnosed with stage II-IVA oral cavity squamous cell carcinoma. The cohort was composed of patients with HPV-negative, locally advanced oral cavity squamous cell carcinoma. No culture maintenance or expansion was done, as the peripheral blood mononuclear cells went straight to analysis. Samples were obtained from a longitudinal correlative study of a single-arm phase II trial of neoadjuvant nivolumab in oral cavity squamous cell carcinoma. Subject-matched pre- and post-treatment PBMCs and tumors from three responders and three non-responders were subjected to genomic DNA-based TCRbeta sequencing. Peripheral blood mononuclear cells were collected before nivolumab treatment and again after treatment, at the time of surgery. Genomic DNA was isolated from PBMCs using the Maxwell RSC DNA from Cells kit.

For deep sequencing, PBMC libraries mostly used around 480 ng of input genomic DNA, with six replicates for each sample. TCRbeta libraries were prepared with the immunoSEQ hsTCRbeta kit according to the manufacturer's instructions. An Illumina NovaSeq 6000 S4 flow cell was used to sequence the final libraries, which had first been combined to 3 nM. From the authors' description of their analysis: The immunoSEQ Analyzer was used for raw data preprocessing and quality control. The analysis was restricted to productive rearrangements, with each unique CDR3 amino acid sequence defining a clonotype. Repertoire clonality was estimated as the Gini-Simpson index, which was calculated using the R package tcR. Gini indices were compared with Student's t test, and associations with tumor size change were assessed by Pearson correlation. TCRdb re-hosts the immuneACCESS table, in-frame sequences only. Its copies lack some clones; in the studies checked, an unresolved V gene accounts for under half of them, and the cause for the rest is not known. The V and J calls and clone size come from that table; D and trimming were worked out from the DNA. Recorded for this sample are 65,000 to 95,000 clones; approximately 80% of them occurred a single time. The ten largest clones represent roughly 3% of the sample.

The CDR3 measures 15 amino acids from cysteine to phenylalanine. Only the CDR3 region is kept as DNA, spanning 45 bases read in frame from base 1. The germline ends are 11 bases apart after V is trimmed by 3 bases and J by 3 bases. In the germline V gene, CDR1 corresponds to MDHEN and CDR2 to SYDVKM. The material was PBMCs, obtained before nivolumab (anti-PD-1) treatment. This TCR was recovered from a person aged 35-79 years with oral cavity squamous cell carcinoma. The chain links TRBV28 with TRBJ1-4; the D gene is perhaps TRBD1, on 5 matching bases. The nucleotide sequence is given as TGTGCCAGCAGTTTTACGGGAGGGGCTAATGAAAAACTGTTTTTT. Translated, this gives CASSFTGGANEKLFF.